The present TCR beta chain was sequenced within a study of cytomegalovirus exposure and HLA in healthy donors. Comments on this clone: The antigen is unknown.

Study findings and constraints: Most TCRs appeared rarely, but some public TCRs recurred in many donors. The classifier, whose performance was assessed in both the original and validation cohorts, reportedly diagnosed cytomegalovirus status with high specificity and sensitivity.

Generated by immunoSEQ multiplex PCR, the TCRdb table keeps only in-frame clones and is missing some. Among 200,000 to 250,000 clones, roughly 80% were seen once, and the ten largest hold 5.5% to 7%. The sample taken for sequencing was PBMCs. The sequence came from a woman younger than 35 in good health and CMV-seronegative.

The CDR3 nucleotides read TGTGCCAGCAGCCCCGGGACTAGCGGGAAACCCTACGAGCAGTACTTC. Residues: CASSPGTSGKPYEQYF. The rearrangement uses TRBV27 and TRBJ2-7; the match to TRBD2 covers 13 bases. Germline lookup yields CDR1 MNHEY and CDR2 SMNVEV (reference sequence). The CDR3 runs 16 residues. The V segment lost 6 bases and the J segment 2 bases; nucleotides outside the gene matches: 7.